In its sample, the clone carrying this T cell receptor beta chain was seen many times. Its antigen is unknown. The sample belongs to a study of early T cells in non-severe SARS-CoV-2 infection. Study findings and constraints: A preference for anti-spike CD8 responses marked VDJdb matching, which missed private and CD4 specificities.

TCRdb re-analysed the 5' RACE reads in MiXCR, keeping a single row per CDR3 protein. The sample gives about 80,000 distinct CDR3 sequences, roughly an eighth of which show up once; roughly 16% is in the top ten. This receptor was obtained from an adult who was a healthcare worker with PCR-confirmed SARS-CoV-2 infection or an uninfected control (not recorded which). The donor label of this sample is uncertain. Material: whole blood, obtained at baseline.

The DNA of the CDR3 is TGTGCCAGCAGCTTAGAGTACCAGCCCCAGCATTTT. Translated: CASSLEYQPQHF. The J gene is TRBJ1-5, the V gene TRBV7-9; D is undetermined. Germline V gene data show CDR1 as SEHNR and CDR2 as FQNEAQ (reference sequence). The CDR3 sequence is 12 residues long. V shed 1 base and J shed 7 bases, with 5 bases lying between them.